This T cell receptor (beta chain) was sequenced during a study of blood T cell repertoires in COVID-19 (dated by TCRdb to the early 2020s). Describing the broader study: Samples from collaborators originated in the United States, Italy and Spain and spanned both the acute and convalescent phases of COVID-19. The material from the prospective study consisted of cDNA or gDNA derived from T cells, B-cell-depleted T cells, or PBMCs. Deeply sampled blood TCRbeta repertoires from subjects exposed to, actively infected with, or recovered from COVID-19 were included in the dataset. The repertoires were released in a freely available public database intended as a resource for research on the immune response to SARS-CoV-2. Samples came from the ongoing ImmuneRACE study (first 160 participants) plus 1,254 subjects from 6 global collaborators. Nearly every sample came with metadata listing a de-identified subject ID, COVID-19 status, age in years and sex. Where available, HLA class I and class II types were obtained from metadata supplied by the sample provider rather than from assay-based typing.

What the study reported, not specific to this receptor: The amount of clinical and demographic metadata varied by source and participant and was provided uncurated.

At one collaborating source in Seattle, patients were enrolled during active infection and were followed longitudinally through the course of disease. The collaborating institutions used their own protocols to collect whole blood in K2EDTA tubes. For TCRbeta analysis, collaborator samples were shipped as frozen whole blood, as isolated PBMCs, or as DNA extracted from either sample type. The immunoSEQ Assay, a bias-controlled multiplex PCR, was used to amplify TCRbeta CDR3 regions from genomic DNA. The study's processing was this. Within the assay, amplification of reference gene primers was used to estimate how many nucleated cells each sample contained. Sequence reads were collapsed and filtered to measure the absolute abundance of every unique TCRbeta CDR3 rearrangement. For each sample, productive Simpson clonality was calculated as the square root of Simpson's diversity index across productive rearrangements. TCRdb obtained this table from immuneACCESS and retained in-frame rearrangements with V and J assigned. These tables miss some clones; where compared with another copy, unresolved V genes account for less than half of the shortfall, and the remainder is unexplained. Clone size and the V and J calls come from that table; the DNA yielded D and trimming. The sample yields some 180,000 clones; roughly 84% were counted once. The ten largest account for around 17% of the sample.

V is pared back by 3 bases and J by 4 bases, with 19 bases lying between the germline termini. Spanning cysteine to phenylalanine, the CDR3 consists of 16 amino acids. Here the CDR3 DNA is all that survives: 48 bases in frame from base 1. For CDR1 and CDR2, the germline V gene (reference sequence) lists GTSNPN and SVGIG. As for this clone: Its antigen is not yet known. No clone much larger than this one lies a single base away; base qualities are absent.

Rearrangement joined TRBV30 to TRBJ2-1, and possibly TRBD2, on 5 matching bases. What was sequenced was peripheral blood. This sequence originates from a man between 50 and 59 years old with COVID-19, enrolled during active disease. The DNA sequence is as follows: TGTGCCTGGAGCCCCATTGAGGGCGCTGGGTACAATGAGCAGTTCTTC. Translated, this gives CAWSPIEGAGYNEQFF.